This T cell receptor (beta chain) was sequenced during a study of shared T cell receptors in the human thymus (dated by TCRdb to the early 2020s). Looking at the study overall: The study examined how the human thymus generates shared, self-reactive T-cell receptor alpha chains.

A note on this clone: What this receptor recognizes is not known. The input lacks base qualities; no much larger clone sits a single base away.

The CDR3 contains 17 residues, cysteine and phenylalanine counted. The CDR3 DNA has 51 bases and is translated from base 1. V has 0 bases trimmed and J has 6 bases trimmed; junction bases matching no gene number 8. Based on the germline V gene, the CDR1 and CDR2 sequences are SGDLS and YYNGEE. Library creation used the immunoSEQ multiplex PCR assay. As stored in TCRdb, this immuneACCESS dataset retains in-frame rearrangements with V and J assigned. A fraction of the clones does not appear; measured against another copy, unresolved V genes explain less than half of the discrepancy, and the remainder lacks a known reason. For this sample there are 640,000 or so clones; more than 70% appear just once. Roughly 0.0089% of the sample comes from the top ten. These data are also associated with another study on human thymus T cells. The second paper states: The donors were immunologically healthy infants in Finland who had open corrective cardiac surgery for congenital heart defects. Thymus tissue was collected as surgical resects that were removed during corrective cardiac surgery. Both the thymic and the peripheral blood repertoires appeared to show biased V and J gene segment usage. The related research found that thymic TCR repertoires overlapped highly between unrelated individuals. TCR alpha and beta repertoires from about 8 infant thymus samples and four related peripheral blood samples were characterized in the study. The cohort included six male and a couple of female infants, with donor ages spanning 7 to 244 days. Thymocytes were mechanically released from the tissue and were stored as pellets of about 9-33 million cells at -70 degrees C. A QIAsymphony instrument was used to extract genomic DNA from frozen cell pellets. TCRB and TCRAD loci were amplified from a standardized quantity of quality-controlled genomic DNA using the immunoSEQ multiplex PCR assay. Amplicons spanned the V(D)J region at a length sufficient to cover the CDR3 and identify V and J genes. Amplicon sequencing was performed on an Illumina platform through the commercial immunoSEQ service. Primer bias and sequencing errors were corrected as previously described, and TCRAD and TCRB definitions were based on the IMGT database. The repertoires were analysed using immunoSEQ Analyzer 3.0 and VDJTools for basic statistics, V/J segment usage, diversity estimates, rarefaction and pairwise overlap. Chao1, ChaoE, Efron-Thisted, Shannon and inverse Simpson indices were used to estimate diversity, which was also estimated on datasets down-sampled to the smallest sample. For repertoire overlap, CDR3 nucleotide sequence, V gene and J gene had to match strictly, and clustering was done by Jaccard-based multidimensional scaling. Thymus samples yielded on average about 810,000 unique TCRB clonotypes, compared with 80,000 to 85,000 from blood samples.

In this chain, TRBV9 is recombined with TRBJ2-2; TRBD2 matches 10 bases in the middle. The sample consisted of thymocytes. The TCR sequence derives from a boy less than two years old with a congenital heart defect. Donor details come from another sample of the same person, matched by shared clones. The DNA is TGTGCCAGCAGCGTAGGGTCTAGCGGGAGAAGGGCCGGGGAGCTGTTTTTT. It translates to CASSVGSSGRRAGELFF.